Listed below are T cell receptor beta chains from one sample, sequenced in a study of blood T cells in healthy people across ages. TCRdb re-called the 5' RACE reads through MiXCR, storing one row per CDR3 protein. Seen here are fewer than 1,000,000 distinct CDR3 sequences, 40% to 50% observed once, and the top ten hold roughly 19%. The sequenced sample was blood. These receptors all come from a man between 60 and 70 years old in good health. Each CDR3 is given with its conserved first and last residue. The D gene is left open where the match is weak. The size field is filled for only some rows; it gives once, few, many or a size class.

cdr3_aa cdr3_nt cdr3_length j_call clone_size d_call v_call
CASSLWGGGGETQYF TGTGCCAGCAGCTTATGGGGCGGAGGGGGAGAGACCCAGTACTTC 15 TRBJ2-5 NA NA TRBV7-2
CASSSQGSGYNEQFF TGTGCCAGCAGCTCACAGGGGTCAGGCTACAATGAGCAGTTCTTC 15 TRBJ2-1 few TRBD1 TRBV7-2
CASSLRGVNEKLFF TGTGCCAGCAGCCTCAGGGGCGTTAATGAAAAACTGTTTTTT 14 TRBJ1-4 few NA TRBV3-1
CASSPSGQRYGYTF TGTGCCAGCAGCCCCTCCGGACAGAGGTATGGCTACACCTTC 14 TRBJ1-2 NA NA TRBV7-9
CASSRAGTGAGANVLTF TGTGCCAGCAGCAGAGCTGGGACAGGGGCTGGGGCCAACGTCCTGACTTTC 17 TRBJ2-6 NA TRBD1 TRBV7-2
CASSLAGGYTF TGTGCCAGCAGCTTAGCGGGAGGCTACACCTTC 11 TRBJ1-2 NA NA TRBV7-2
CAGSPFEGLETQYF TGTGCCGGCTCACCCTTCGAGGGGCTAGAGACCCAGTACTTC 14 TRBJ2-5 NA NA TRBV18
CASSNGDQSYGYTF TGTGCCAGCAGCAACGGCGACCAGAGCTATGGCTACACCTTC 14 TRBJ1-2 few NA TRBV21-1
CASSPHFATGMWDTQYF TGTGCCAGCAGTCCTCACTTTGCGACAGGGATGTGGGATACGCAGTATTTT 17 TRBJ2-3 few TRBD1 TRBV27
CASSFQGADGYTF TGTGCCAGCAGTTTTCAGGGGGCGGATGGCTACACCTTC 13 TRBJ1-2 many TRBD1 TRBV12-3/TRBV12-4
CSAPDPREGQPQHF TGCAGTGCTCCGGACCCCAGGGAGGGGCAGCCCCAGCATTTT 14 TRBJ1-5 NA NA TRBV20-1